The clone carrying this T cell receptor beta chain appeared many times. Its target is unknown. The data derive from a study of regulatory T cells in long-lasting Graves disease. The germline V gene has CDR1 SGHAT and CDR2 FQNNGV. Trimming removed 6 bases from V and 1 base from J, with 11 bases in between. CDR3 length equals 14 residues. Findings and limits, study-wide: Persistent Graves' disease cases displayed lower TCR diversity than newly diagnosed ones. Thyroid tissue went unexamined; only peripheral blood was analyzed.

CDR3-region Arm-PCR and iRepertoire HTBI primers produced the TCR beta libraries. TCRdb redid the calling of the multiplex PCR reads with MiXCR, one entry per CDR3 protein. The sample yields roughly 500,000 distinct CDR3 sequences, around an eighth seen once. Time point given: newly diagnosed GD, antithyroid drugs for less than 3 months. The TCR library was made from RNA extracted from PBMCs. The same sample was also used in a study of T cells in Graves' hyperthyroidism and ophthalmopathy.

This specimen consisted of peripheral blood mononuclear cells (PBMCs), obtained at new diagnosis, from a patient treated with antithyroid drugs. The chain carries TRBV11-2 and TRBJ2-3; D might be TRBD1 (5 bases). This receptor was taken from a man aged 25-45 years with Graves disease. The DNA for the CDR3 is TGTGCCAGCAGATCTACAGGTGGCACAGATACGCAGTATTTT. This translates into CASRSTGGTDTQYF.